One sample yielded the 26 T cell receptor beta chains listed below, sequenced in a study of blood T cell repertoires in COVID-19. Clones were sequenced by immunoSEQ multiplex PCR, and TCRdb holds only the in-frame ones, with some missing. The sample comprises more than 250,000 clones, 70% to 90% of which are singletons, and roughly 1.7% rests with the top ten. Sequenced sample: peripheral blood. The source is a woman in her thirties with COVID-19, enrolled during active disease.

V gene TRBV19 combines with J gene TRBJ1-3, with D possibly matching TRBD1 (6 bases). Per germline, CDR1 LNHDA and CDR2 SQIVND (reference sequence). V was clipped by 7 bases and J by 0 bases, with 16 bases between them. This CDR3 is 16 amino acids long. Here the CDR3 reads CASNARDTSSGNTIYF. The CDR3 bases are TGTGCCAGTAACGCCCGGGACACCTCCTCTGGAAACACCATATATTTT.

The genes are TRBV28 and TRBJ1-4; D possibly corresponds to TRBD1 (5 bases). V was cut by 4 bases and J by 7 bases, with 13 bases left in between. Germline V lookup: CDR1 MDHEN, CDR2 SYDVKM. This CDR3 is 14 amino acids long. The CDR3 nucleotides read TGTGCCAGCAGTTGGGGGGGAGTCCGTGAAAAACTGTTTTTT. Encoded protein: CASSWGGVREKLFF.

The chain joins TRBV5-4 to TRBJ1-3; tentatively, D is TRBD1 (6 bases). The V gene lost 4 bases and the J gene lost 4 bases, with 12 bases spanning the gap. Germline CDR1 reads SGHNT; CDR2 reads YYREEE (reference sequence). The CDR3 is 14 amino acids. The CDR3: CASSNRASGNTIYF. CDR3 DNA: TGTGCCAGCAGCAACAGGGCGTCGGGAAACACCATATATTTT. Full variable domain (rest looked up from reference TRBV5-4 and TRBJ1-3): ETGVTQSPTHLIKTRGQQVTLRCSSQSGHNTVSWYQQALGQGPQFIFQYYREEENGRGNFPPRFSGLQFPNYSSELNVNALELDDSALYLCASSNRASGNTIYFGEGSWLTVV.

The sample holds a few counts of this clone. This chain joins TRBV5-1 and TRBJ1-2, with a possible D match to TRBD1 (5 bases). The CDR3 contains 15 residues. Deletions cut 3 bases from V and 4 bases from J, with 16 bases between. Germline V CDR1 and CDR2: SGHRS, YFSETQ. CDR3 in DNA: TGCGCCAGCAGCTCCTCGCTGGACACAACCTATGGCTACACCTTC. Protein product: CASSSSLDTTYGYTF.

At least ten counts were recorded for this clone. V gene TRBV11-2 combines with J gene TRBJ2-1, with D perhaps matching TRBD2 (6 bases). The CDR3 has 18 residues. With 4 bases removed from V and 1 base from J, the gap between germline ends came to 20 bases. From germline, CDR1 is SGHAT and CDR2 FQNNGV. The CDR3 nucleotides are TGTGCCAGCAGCTCCCTCCGAAGCGGGCCCCTTTCCTACAATGAGCAGTTCTTC. This translates into CASSSLRSGPLSYNEQFF.

This clone appeared once. The rearrangement uses TRBV11-3 and TRBJ2-2; a possible D gene is TRBD2 (5 bases). Germline CDR1 SGHNT, CDR2 YENEEA. V shed 4 bases and J shed 4 bases, with 22 bases lying between them. The CDR3 sequence is 18 residues long. The CDR3 DNA is TGTGCCAGCAGCTCTGATGTGTGTAGCGTAAAGCCCACCGGGGAGCTGTTTTTT. Protein sequence: CASSSDVCSVKPTGELFF.

The chain recombines TRBV7-8 with TRBJ1-1; no reliable D call. Trimming pared 9 bases from V and 1 base from J, leaving 12 bases between. Germline values: CDR1 SGHVS, CDR2 FQNEAQ. The CDR3 is 13 amino acids. Here the CDR3 reads CASTRGENTEAFF. In nucleotides, the CDR3 is TGTGCCAGTACCCGCGGAGAGAACACTGAAGCTTTCTTT. Drawing the rest from reference TRBV7-8 and TRBJ1-1, the complete variable domain is GAGVSQSPRYKVAKRGQDVALRCDPISGHVSLFWYQQALGQGPEFLTYFQNEAQLDKSGLPSDRFFAERPEGSVSTLKIQRTQQEDSAVYLCASTRGENTEAFFGQGTRLTVV.

The chain combines TRBV7-8 with TRBJ1-1; tentative D call: TRBD1 (6 bases). The CDR3 consists of 19 residues. V was trimmed by 4 bases and J by 1 base, leaving 25 bases between them. Germline CDR1 reads SGHVS; CDR2 reads FQNEAQ. The CDR3 DNA is TGTGCCAGCAGCTGGGAGAGGGACGACAGGCGAACTCGGAACACTGAAGCTTTCTTT. It translates to CASSWERDDRRTRNTEAFF.

J is TRBJ2-5 and V is TRBV5-1, with TRBD2 matching 8 bases. J gave up 5 bases and V 0 bases, and 12 bases lay outside the gene matches. The CDR3 covers 17 residues. In germline, CDR1 is SGHRS, CDR2 YFSETQ. The CDR3 DNA is TGCGCCAGCAGCTTGGCCGTAGCGGGGCAGGTGAGGGAGACCCAGTACTTC. Its translation is CASSLAVAGQVRETQYF.

The rearrangement links TRBV5-1 to TRBJ1-5, with D maybe TRBD1 (5 bases). V lost 5 bases to trimming and J lost 5 bases, with 11 bases between them. This CDR3 is 13 amino acids long. CDR1 is SGHRS, CDR2 YFSETQ, per germline. The CDR3 loop is CASSYRPDQPQHF. The CDR3 bases are TGCGCCAGCAGTTACAGGCCCGATCAGCCCCAGCATTTT.

This clone has a handful of counts. The chain carries TRBV12-3 or TRBV12-4 and TRBJ1-6; no firm D call. The CDR3 covers 12 residues. Trimming shortened V by 6 bases and J by 6 bases, and 6 bases separated the two germline ends. The CDR3 loop reads CASSSSNSPLHF. For the CDR3, the DNA is TGTGCCAGCAGCTCTTCTAATTCACCCCTCCACTTT.

This clone has more than one count but fewer than ten. The chain has TRBV5-1 and TRBJ1-2, with 11 bases matching TRBD1. The trim removed 3 bases at V and 1 base at J, leaving 8 bases unmatched. The germline CDR1 and CDR2 sequences are SGHRS and YFSETQ. The CDR3 covers 17 residues. CDR3 nucleotides: TGCGCCAGCAGCTCTCGGACAGGGGGCTGGGATAACTATGGCTACACCTTC. Translated, it gives CASSSRTGGWDNYGYTF.

This clone was observed a single time. V is TRBV15 and J is TRBJ1-1, with TRBD1 matching over 7 bases. This CDR3 has 13 residues. Looked up from germline, CDR1 is LNHNV and CDR2 is YYDKDF (reference sequence). The trim removed 0 bases at V and 5 bases at J, leaving 0 bases unmatched. CDR3 amino acids: CATSRETGTEAFF. CDR3 sequence (DNA): TGTGCCACCAGCAGAGAGACAGGGACTGAAGCTTTCTTT.

This chain uses TRBV7-9 with TRBJ1-3, with 7 bases matching TRBD1. The germline V gene encodes CDR1 SEHNR and CDR2 FQNEAQ (reference sequence). The CDR3 runs to 13 residues. Losses at the gene ends were 7 bases for V and 4 bases for J; bases not matched to a gene: 4. This CDR3 reads CASKTGYGNTIYF. CDR3 nucleotides: TGTGCCAGCAAGACAGGGTACGGAAACACCATATATTTT.

V and J are TRBV10-2 and TRBJ2-5, with a tentative D call TRBD1 (6 bases). Germline CDR1 reads WSHSY; CDR2 reads SAAADI. V lost 4 bases to trimming and J lost 4 bases, with 10 bases between them. CDR3 length: 13 residues. CDR3 nucleotides: TGCGCCAGCAGTGTGTCAGGGGTAGAGACCCAGTACTTC. Residues: CASSVSGVETQYF.

The rearrangement joins TRBV5-4 to TRBJ2-2; D gene ambiguous. Germline lookup yields CDR1 SGHNT and CDR2 YYREEE (reference sequence). The V end was cut by 1 base, the J end by 9 bases, with 7 bases between. This CDR3 contains 12 residues. CDR3 residues: CASSLKARELFF. DNA for the CDR3: TGTGCCAGCAGCTTGAAAGCGCGGGAGCTGTTTTTT.

The chain has TRBV11-3 and TRBJ1-2; TRBD1 matches 12 bases. Germline values: CDR1 SGHNT, CDR2 YENEEA. This CDR3 has 15 residues. After removal of 2 bases from V and 7 bases from J, the junction contained 5 bases not matched to a gene. The CDR3 loop reads CASSLQGQGAVGYTF. Here the CDR3 DNA reads TGTGCCAGCAGCTTACAGGGACAGGGGGCGGTTGGCTACACCTTC.

V gene TRBV5-8 combines with J gene TRBJ1-2; 8 bases are shared with TRBD1. Germline CDR1 is SGHTS and CDR2 is YDEGEE. V dropped 3 bases and J dropped 8; count of bases not matched to a gene: 12. The CDR3 has 15 residues. The CDR3, as DNA: TGTGCCAGCAGCTATCCAGGGGGCGCCCCGGGCGGCTACACCTTC. Translating it yields CASSYPGGAPGGYTF.

The V gene is TRBV2, the J gene TRBJ2-1; 8 bases align to TRBD2. The CDR3 contains 18 residues. The ends lost 3 bases at V and 0 bases at J; junction bases unmatched: 10. Germline CDR1 and CDR2: SNHLY and FYNNEI. This CDR3 reads CASSDLAGPASSYNEQFF. The DNA for the CDR3 is TGTGCCAGCAGTGATTTAGCGGGGCCAGCGAGCTCCTACAATGAGCAGTTCTTC.

This chain connects TRBV2 to TRBJ1-1; D is ambiguous. The CDR3 runs 13 residues. Germline CDR1 reads SNHLY; CDR2 reads FYNNEI. V was clipped by 0 bases and J by 10 bases, with 12 bases between them. Here the CDR3 reads CASSEARGSPAFF. The DNA for the CDR3 is TGTGCCAGCAGTGAAGCGAGAGGGAGCCCAGCTTTCTTT.

CDR3 protein: CASSSPLDRDSTQYF. The DNA for the CDR3 is TGTGCCAGCAGCTCACCCCTTGACAGGGATTCGACCCAGTACTTC. This chain joins TRBV7-6 and TRBJ2-5; 7 bases match TRBD1. The trim removed 4 bases at V and 7 bases at J, leaving 12 bases unmatched. The CDR3 covers 15 residues. Germline assignment: CDR1 SGHVS and CDR2 FNYEAQ. Variable domain in full (rest from reference TRBV7-6 and TRBJ2-5): GAGVSQSPRYKVTKRGQDVALRCDPISGHVSLYWYRQALGQGPEFLTYFNYEAQQDKSGLPNDRFSAERPEGSISTLTIQRTEQRDSAMYRCASSSPLDRDSTQYFGPGTRLLVL.

The genes are TRBV10-1 and TRBJ2-1, with D perhaps matching TRBD2 (5 bases). V shed 10 bases and J shed 0 bases, with 7 bases lying between them. The CDR3 length is 12 residues. In germline, CDR1 is WNHNN, CDR2 SYGVQD (reference sequence). The CDR3 spells CATGDSYNEQFF. In nucleotides, the CDR3 is TGCGCCACCGGGGACTCCTACAATGAGCAGTTCTTC.

This sequence joins TRBV5-1 and TRBJ1-1; D uncertain. The CDR3 has 15 amino acids. The germline CDR1 and CDR2 sequences are SGHRS and YFSETQ. Trimming pared 0 bases from V and 0 bases from J, leaving 9 bases between. The CDR3 DNA is TGCGCCAGCAGCTTGGACGGTGAGATGAACACTGAAGCTTTCTTT. It translates to CASSLDGEMNTEAFF.

V gene TRBV3-1 (or the pseudogene TRBV3-2) combines with J gene TRBJ1-2; D is unclear. Trimming removed 0 bases from V and 7 bases from J, with 12 bases in between. The CDR3 sequence is 14 residues long. Germline assignment: CDR1 LGHDT and CDR2 YNNKEL (reference sequence). CDR3 region: CASSQDIWEAGYTF. The CDR3 region has the DNA TGTGCCAGCAGCCAAGATATATGGGAGGCTGGCTACACCTTC.

This chain links TRBV9 with TRBJ2-2, with 7 bases that match TRBD2. J gave up 6 bases and V 4 bases, and 6 bases lay outside the gene matches. CDR3 length equals 14 residues. Per the germline V gene, CDR1 is SGDLS and CDR2 is YYNGEE. CDR3 in amino acids: CASSTGGGAGELFF. CDR3 DNA sequence: TGTGCCAGCAGCACCGGGGGAGGGGCCGGGGAGCTGTTTTTT.

The genes are TRBV7-2 and TRBJ1-2; D call uncertain. Germline V gene data show CDR1 as SGHTA and CDR2 as FQGNSA. The CDR3 is 14 residues long. Between the trimmed V and J ends, which lost 1 base and 7 bases, there was a span of 13 bases. The CDR3 reads CASSLEIAAAGYTF. CDR3 bases: TGTGCCAGCAGCTTAGAGATAGCTGCCGCTGGCTACACCTTC.